The 27 T cell receptor beta chains listed next were all sequenced from one sample in a study of T cell changes during pregnancy in multiple sclerosis. Data came from immunoSEQ multiplex PCR; TCRdb stores just in-frame clones and leaves some out. The repertoire includes tens of thousands of clones, roughly 90% of them detected once, and roughly 0.59% sits in the top ten. This sample comprised CD4+ T cells from peripheral blood mononuclear cells, obtained after pregnancy. The receptors stem from a female donor with multiple sclerosis, enrolled in a pregnancy study.

J is TRBJ2-7 and V is TRBV7-6; 7 bases line up with TRBD1. V lost 1 base to trimming and J lost 2 bases; unmatched junction nucleotides: 5. Germline V gene sequence: CDR1 SGHVS, CDR2 FNYEAQ. This CDR3 spans 15 amino acids. The CDR3 loop is CASSLGQGIPYEQYF. CDR3 coding DNA: TGTGCCAGCAGCTTAGGACAGGGAATACCCTACGAGCAGTACTTC.

CDR3 sequence (DNA): TGTGCCACCAGCAGGACAGGGACAAATGAAAAACTGTTTTTT. It codes for CATSRTGTNEKLFF. The chain joins TRBV15 to TRBJ1-4, with TRBD1 matching over 7 bases. This CDR3 region has 14 residues. Per germline, CDR1 LNHNV and CDR2 YYDKDF (reference sequence). V was clipped by 3 bases and J by 5 bases; unmatched bases: 3.

The chain employs TRBV7-2 and TRBJ2-3; D gene ambiguous. Germline assignment: CDR1 SGHTA and CDR2 FQGNSA. This CDR3 spans 12 amino acids. Trimming cost V 0 bases and J 6 bases, with 4 bases left between them. The CDR3 nucleotides read TGTGCCAGCAGCTTAGCAGCGGATACGCAGTATTTT. Protein: CASSLAADTQYF.

The DNA for the CDR3 is TGTGCCAGCACCAAAATCGACGGGACAGGGGAGGTCTATGGCTACACCTTC. Protein product: CASTKIDGTGEVYGYTF. This sequence joins TRBV14 and TRBJ1-2; 10 bases map to TRBD1. The CDR3 is 17 residues long. The V segment lost 7 bases and the J segment 4 bases; nucleotides outside the gene matches: 15. Germline CDR1 SGHDN, CDR2 FVKESK.

The rearrangement links TRBV6-1 to TRBJ2-7; a weak D match, TRBD1 (6 bases). V was shortened by 5 bases and J by 0 bases, with 11 bases between the two germline ends. The CDR3 spans 14 residues. Germline values: CDR1 MNHNS, CDR2 SASEGT. In DNA, the CDR3 is TGTGCCAGCAGTTCACAGGGATACTCCTACGAGCAGTACTTC. Its translation: CASSSQGYSYEQYF.

The rearrangement joins TRBV10-3 to TRBJ2-7, with D hard to call. V was clipped by 3 bases and J by 1 base, with 13 bases between them. The length of the CDR3 is 15 residues. Germline V gene sequence: CDR1 ENHRY, CDR2 SYGVKD. CDR3 DNA: TGTGCCATCAGTGATCGGGTCAGTTCATCCTACGAGCAGTACTTC. Amino acids: CAISDRVSSSYEQYF.

The V call is TRBV4-3, the J call TRBJ2-7; D perhaps matches TRBD1 (6 bases). CDR1 and CDR2 (germline): LGHNA, YSLEER. The CDR3 length is 14 residues. V was cut by 4 bases and J by 3 bases, with 13 bases left in between. CDR3 sequence (DNA): TGCGCCAGCAGCCCAGGACAGCCAAGCTACGAGCAGTACTTC. The encoded protein is CASSPGQPSYEQYF.

The CDR3 sequence is CASSPTGDYGYTF. CDR3 nucleotide sequence: TGTGCCAGCAGCCCAACAGGCGACTATGGCTACACCTTC. The chain carries TRBV7-2 and TRBJ1-2, with D tentatively TRBD1 (5 bases). CDR1 is SGHTA, CDR2 FQGNSA, per germline. Trimming shortened V by 5 bases and J by 3 bases, and 10 bases separated the two germline ends. The CDR3 is 13 amino acids.

This clone was seen once. This chain links TRBV7-9 with TRBJ2-3; 9 positions agree with TRBD2. This CDR3 has 18 residues. Germline trimming cut 1 base from V and 4 bases from J; bases unmatched to any gene: 12. Germline V CDR1 and CDR2: SEHNR, FQNEAQ (reference sequence). The CDR3 coding sequence is TGTGCCAGCAGCTTAGGGGCGGGAGGGCCTCATGGGGCAGATACGCAGTATTTT. This translates into CASSLGAGGPHGADTQYF.

The CDR3 loop is CASSLAGGPNQPQHF. The CDR3 DNA reads as TGTGCCAGCAGTCTGGCGGGGGGGCCCAATCAGCCCCAGCATTTT. V is TRBV28 and J is TRBJ1-5, with a weak D call TRBD1 (6 bases). The CDR3 is made up of 15 amino acids. Per the germline V gene, CDR1 is MDHEN and CDR2 is SYDVKM. Deletions cut 5 bases from V and 3 bases from J, with 14 bases between.

The chain carries TRBV18 and TRBJ2-6; a possible D gene is TRBD1 (6 bases). Trimming took off 1 base at V and 0 bases at J, with 10 bases between the two ends. The CDR3 runs 17 residues. Germline CDR1 is KGHSH and CDR2 is LQKENI. The CDR3, as DNA: TGTGCCAGCTCACCACTTGGACAGCACTCTGGGGCCAACGTCCTGACTTTC. Translating gives CASSPLGQHSGANVLTF.

This rearrangement joins TRBV5-4 to TRBJ2-5; tentatively, D is TRBD1 (6 bases). Trimming shortened V by 0 bases and J by 4 bases, and 16 bases separated the two germline ends. CDR1 is SGHNT, CDR2 YYREEE, per germline (reference sequence). The CDR3 spans 16 residues. DNA of the CDR3: TGTGCCAGCAGCTTGGATGGGACAACAAGGGGAGAGACCCAGTACTTC. Its protein is CASSLDGTTRGETQYF. The full variable domain, with the rest looked up from reference TRBV5-4 and TRBJ2-5, is ETGVTQSPTHLIKTRGQQVTLRCSSQSGHNTVSWYQQALGQGPQFIFQYYREEENGRGNFPPRFSGLQFPNYSSELNVNALELDDSALYLCASSLDGTTRGETQYFGPGTRLLVL.

The V and J genes are TRBV5-4 and TRBJ1-2; TRBD1 matches at 7 bases. Unmatched junction bases numbered 6, after V lost 4 bases and J lost 0 bases. CDR1 and CDR2 from the germline V gene are SGHNT and YYREEE (reference sequence). The CDR3 has 15 amino acids. The CDR3 loop reads CASSRTGDANYGYTF. The DNA of the CDR3 is TGTGCCAGCAGCCGAACAGGGGATGCTAACTATGGCTACACCTTC. Full variable domain (rest looked up from reference TRBV5-4 and TRBJ1-2): ETGVTQSPTHLIKTRGQQVTLRCSSQSGHNTVSWYQQALGQGPQFIFQYYREEENGRGNFPPRFSGLQFPNYSSELNVNALELDDSALYLCASSRTGDANYGYTFGSGTRLTVV.

The chain couples TRBV7-2 to TRBJ2-7; tentative D call: TRBD2 (6 bases). The germline gives CDR1 SGHTA, CDR2 FQGNSA. This CDR3 contains 14 residues. Trimming stripped 6 bases from V and 0 bases from J, with 12 bases between. CDR3 amino acids: CASSSGRSSYEQYF. The CDR3 DNA reads TGTGCCAGCAGTAGCGGCCGTAGCTCCTACGAGCAGTACTTC.

This chain uses TRBV7-6 with TRBJ1-1, with D uncertain. This CDR3 spans 13 amino acids. The germline gives CDR1 SGHVS, CDR2 FNYEAQ. V was shortened by 3 bases and J by 1 base, with 6 bases between the two germline ends. The CDR3 DNA reads TGTGCCAGCAGCTTCGGGTGGAACACTGAAGCTTTCTTT. Its translation is CASSFGWNTEAFF. Drawing the rest from reference TRBV7-6 and TRBJ1-1, the complete variable domain is GAGVSQSPRYKVTKRGQDVALRCDPISGHVSLYWYRQALGQGPEFLTYFNYEAQQDKSGLPNDRFSAERPEGSISTLTIQRTEQRDSAMYRCASSFGWNTEAFFGQGTRLTVV.

The genes are TRBV6-6 and TRBJ2-7; no reliable D call. The length of the CDR3 is 14 residues. Germline V gene lookup returns CDR1 MNHNY and CDR2 SVGAGI (reference sequence). The V end was cut by 2 bases, the J end by 2 bases, with 10 bases between. The DNA of the CDR3 is TGTGCCAGCAGTTACGTTGGCATCACCTACGAGCAGTACTTC. Encoded protein: CASSYVGITYEQYF.

This clone was observed a single time. The rearrangement links TRBV18 to TRBJ2-5; TRBD2 matches at 10 bases. The germline CDR1 and CDR2 sequences are KGHSH and LQKENI. This CDR3 is 14 amino acids long. V lost 6 bases and J lost 4; bases outside the gene matches: 5. CDR3 nucleotide sequence: TGTGCCAGCTCGCAGCTAGCGGGAGCAGAGACCCAGTACTTC. Translated: CASSQLAGAETQYF.

The V gene is TRBV18, the J gene TRBJ2-7; perhaps TRBD1 as D (5 bases). This CDR3 comprises 14 residues. V was trimmed by 4 bases and J by 2 bases, leaving 12 bases between them. The germline V gene encodes CDR1 KGHSH and CDR2 LQKENI. DNA for the CDR3: TGTGCCAGCTCACAGGGGCCCGGAACCTACGAGCAGTACTTC. Translated, it gives CASSQGPGTYEQYF.

V and J are TRBV10-3 and TRBJ2-7, with a weak D call TRBD2 (5 bases). The V end lost 4 bases, the J end lost 2 bases, and 12 bases lay between the germline ends. This CDR3 has 14 residues. Looked up from germline, CDR1 is ENHRY and CDR2 is SYGVKD. CDR3 residues: CAISGSDSPYEQYF. CDR3 DNA: TGTGCCATCAGTGGATCGGACTCCCCCTACGAGCAGTACTTC.

V is TRBV9 and J is TRBJ1-4; 8 bases are shared with TRBD1. This CDR3 has 15 amino acids. Germline V CDR1 and CDR2: SGDLS, YYNGEE. V lost 0 bases and J lost 7; bases outside the gene matches: 5. CDR3 loop: CASSVAVTGVEKLFF. In DNA, the CDR3 is TGTGCCAGCAGCGTAGCCGTGACAGGGGTTGAAAAACTGTTTTTT.

This clone was observed once. The DNA of the CDR3 is TGTGCCAGTAGTCTTTGGTTGGGGCTCGGTTATCAGCCCCAGCATTTT. Translated, it gives CASSLWLGLGYQPQHF. V is TRBV19 and J is TRBJ1-5, with a tentative D call TRBD1 (5 bases). CDR1 and CDR2 (germline): LNHDA, SQIVND (reference sequence). V was trimmed by 5 bases and J by 5 bases, leaving 19 bases between them. CDR3 size: 16 residues. Variable domain in full (rest from reference TRBV19 and TRBJ1-5): DGGITQSPKYLFRKEGQNVTLSCEQNLNHDAMYWYRQDPGQGLRLIYYSQIVNDFQKGDIAEGYSVSREKKESFPLTVTSAQKNPTAFYLCASSLWLGLGYQPQHFGDGTRLSIL.

This rearrangement joins TRBV7-2 to TRBJ2-1; D may be TRBD2 (6 bases). V lost 5 bases and J lost 8, with 13 bases in between. The CDR3 is 13 residues long. Germline V gene data show CDR1 as SGHTA and CDR2 as FQGNSA. In nucleotides, the CDR3 is TGTGCCAGCAGCCAACCAAAGCGGGATGAGCAGTTCTTC. Translated: CASSQPKRDEQFF. Complete variable domain (other parts from reference TRBV7-2 and TRBJ2-1): GAGVSQSPSNKVTEKGKDVELRCDPISGHTALYWYRQSLGQGLEFLIYFQGNSAPDKSGLPSDRFSAERTGGSVSTLTIQRTQQEDSAVYLCASSQPKRDEQFFGPGTRLTVL.

CDR3 amino acids: CASSTPAGAINEQFF. CDR3 DNA sequence: TGTGCCAGCAGTACACCAGCGGGAGCTATCAATGAGCAGTTCTTC. The chain uses TRBV28 and TRBJ2-1; 8 bases align to TRBD2. The CDR3 contains 15 residues. The trim removed 5 bases at V and 6 bases at J, leaving 9 bases unmatched. Germline CDR1 is MDHEN and CDR2 is SYDVKM. Full variable domain (missing parts from reference TRBV28 and TRBJ2-1): DVKVTQSSRYLVKRTGEKVFLECVQDMDHENMFWYRQDPGLGLRLIYFSYDVKMKEKGDIPEGYSVSREKKERFSLILESASTNQTSMYLCASSTPAGAINEQFFGPGTRLTVL.

This sequence joins TRBV5-1 and TRBJ2-1, with D possibly TRBD2 on 7 matching bases. Germline CDR1 and CDR2: SGHRS and YFSETQ. V lost 5 bases and J lost 1, with 10 bases in between. The length of the CDR3 is 14 residues. CDR3 protein: CASSRGASYNEQFF. Here the CDR3 DNA reads TGCGCCAGCAGTCGGGGGGCGTCCTACAATGAGCAGTTCTTC. The whole variable domain, filled in from reference TRBV5-1 and TRBJ2-1, reads KAGVTQTPRYLIKTRGQQVTLSCSPISGHRSVSWYQQTPGQGLQFLFEYFSETQRNKGNFPGRFSGRQFSNSRSEMNVSTLELGDSALYLCASSRGASYNEQFFGPGTRLTVL.

The chain is built from TRBV5-5 and TRBJ2-7; D is possibly TRBD1 (6 bases). The V gene lost 0 bases and the J gene lost 7 bases, with 14 bases spanning the gap. This CDR3 has 14 amino acids. Germline V gene sequence: CDR1 SGHKS, CDR2 YYEKEE (reference sequence). The CDR3 loop is CASSLEPGVGEQYF. DNA of the CDR3: TGTGCCAGCAGCTTGGAGCCAGGGGTAGGGGAGCAGTACTTC.

V gene TRBV7-9 combines with J gene TRBJ1-1; no clear D. Germline lookup yields CDR1 SEHNR and CDR2 FQNEAQ (reference sequence). CDR3 length equals 15 residues. The ends were cut back, 2 bases at V and 1 base at J, with 11 bases in the middle. The CDR3 protein is CASSLSGQTNTEAFF. CDR3 DNA sequence: TGTGCCAGCAGCTTATCTGGGCAAACGAACACTGAAGCTTTCTTT.

The chain joins TRBV7-9 to TRBJ1-1; D is ambiguous. The V end was cut by 4 bases, the J end by 8 bases, with 8 bases between. The length of the CDR3 is 11 residues. Germline V CDR1 and CDR2: SEHNR, FQNEAQ (reference sequence). CDR3 sequence: CASSSAAEAFF. CDR3 sequence (DNA): TGTGCCAGCAGCTCTGCGGCCGAAGCTTTCTTT.